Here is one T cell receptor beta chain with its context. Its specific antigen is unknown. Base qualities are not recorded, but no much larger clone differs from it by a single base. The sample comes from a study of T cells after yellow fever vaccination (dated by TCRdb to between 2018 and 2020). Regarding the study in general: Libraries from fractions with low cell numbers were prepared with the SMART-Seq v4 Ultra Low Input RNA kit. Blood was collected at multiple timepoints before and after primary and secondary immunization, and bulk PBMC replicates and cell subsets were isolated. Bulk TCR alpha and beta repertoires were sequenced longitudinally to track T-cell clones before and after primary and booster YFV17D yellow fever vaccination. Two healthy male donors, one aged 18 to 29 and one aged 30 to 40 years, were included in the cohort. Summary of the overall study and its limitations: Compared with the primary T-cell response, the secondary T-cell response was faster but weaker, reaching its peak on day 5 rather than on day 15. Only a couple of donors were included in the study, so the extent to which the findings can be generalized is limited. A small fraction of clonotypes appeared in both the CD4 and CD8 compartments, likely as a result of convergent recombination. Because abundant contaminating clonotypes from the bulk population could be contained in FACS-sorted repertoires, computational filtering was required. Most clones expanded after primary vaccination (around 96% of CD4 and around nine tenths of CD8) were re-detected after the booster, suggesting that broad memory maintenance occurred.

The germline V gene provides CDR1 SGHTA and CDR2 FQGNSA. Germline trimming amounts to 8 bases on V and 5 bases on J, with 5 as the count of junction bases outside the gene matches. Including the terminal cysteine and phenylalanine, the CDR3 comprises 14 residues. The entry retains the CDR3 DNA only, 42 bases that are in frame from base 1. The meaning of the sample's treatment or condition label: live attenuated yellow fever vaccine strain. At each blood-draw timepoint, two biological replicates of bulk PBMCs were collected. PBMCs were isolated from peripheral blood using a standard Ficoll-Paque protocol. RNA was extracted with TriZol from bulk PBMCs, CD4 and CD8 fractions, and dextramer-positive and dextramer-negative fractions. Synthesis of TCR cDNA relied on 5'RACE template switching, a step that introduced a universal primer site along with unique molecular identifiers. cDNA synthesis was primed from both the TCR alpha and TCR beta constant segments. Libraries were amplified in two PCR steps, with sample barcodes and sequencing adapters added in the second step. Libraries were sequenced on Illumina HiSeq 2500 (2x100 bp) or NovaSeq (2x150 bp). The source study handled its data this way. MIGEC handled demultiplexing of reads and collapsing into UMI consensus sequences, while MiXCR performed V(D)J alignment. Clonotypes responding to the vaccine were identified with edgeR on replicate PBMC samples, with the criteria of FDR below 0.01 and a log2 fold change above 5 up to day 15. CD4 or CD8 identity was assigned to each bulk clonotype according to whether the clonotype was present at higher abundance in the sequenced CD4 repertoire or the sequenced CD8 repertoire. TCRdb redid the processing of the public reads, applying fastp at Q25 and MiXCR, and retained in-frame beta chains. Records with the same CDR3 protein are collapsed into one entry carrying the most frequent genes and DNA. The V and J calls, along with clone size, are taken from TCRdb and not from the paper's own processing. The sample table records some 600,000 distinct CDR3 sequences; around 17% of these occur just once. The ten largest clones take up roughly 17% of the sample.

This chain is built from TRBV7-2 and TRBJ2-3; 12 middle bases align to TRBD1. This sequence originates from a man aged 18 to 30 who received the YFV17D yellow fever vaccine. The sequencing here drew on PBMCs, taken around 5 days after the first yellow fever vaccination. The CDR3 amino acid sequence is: CASSGTGGLDTQYF. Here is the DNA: TGTGCCAGCTCCGGGACAGGGGGCTTAGATACGCAGTATTTT.